One sample yielded the 27 T cell receptor beta chains listed below, sequenced in a study of siplizumab effects on memory and regulatory T cells. Clones were read by immunoSEQ multiplex PCR, and TCRdb kept only the in-frame ones, dropping some. The table lists about 100,000 clones, 75% to 95% of them singletons. The sequenced sample consisted of CD4+ T cells sorted from blood. All receptors come from a human donor in good health. Some clones in this sample may be carry-over from other donors' samples.

The rearrangement joins TRBV6-1 to TRBJ2-7; D is perhaps TRBD2 (6 bases). V gave up 6 bases and J gave up 4 bases, with 10 bases separating them. Germline V CDR1 and CDR2: MNHNS, SASEGT. The CDR3 has 12 residues. CDR3 sequence: CASRIGGYEQYF. CDR3 sequence (DNA): TGTGCCAGCAGGATAGGAGGGTACGAGCAGTACTTC.

The chain joins TRBV18 to TRBJ1-2; D remains unclear. V was pared by 1 base and J by 1 base, with 7 bases between. CDR3 length: 14 amino acids. CDR1 is KGHSH and CDR2 is LQKENI in the germline V gene. The CDR3 nucleotides read TGTGCCAGCTCACCACAGTGGATTAACTATGGCTACACCTTC. It codes for CASSPQWINYGYTF. Full variable domain (remainder filled in from reference TRBV18 and TRBJ1-2): NAGVMQNPRHLVRRRGQEARLRCSPMKGHSHVYWYRQLPEEGLKFMVYLQKENIIDESGMPKERFSAEFPKEGPSILRIQQVVRGDSAAYFCASSPQWINYGYTFGSGTRLTVV.

The chain recombines TRBV2 with TRBJ2-5, with D perhaps matching TRBD1 or TRBD2 (5 bases each). Germline V gene lookup returns CDR1 SNHLY and CDR2 FYNNEI. Trimming removed 5 bases from V and 4 bases from J, with 8 bases in between. This CDR3 has 12 amino acids. CDR3 amino acids: CASSPGRETQYF. CDR3 bases: TGTGCCAGCAGTCCGGGACGAGAGACCCAGTACTTC.

The V gene is TRBV2, the J gene TRBJ2-1; TRBD2 agrees at 10 bases. Per the germline V gene, CDR1 is SNHLY and CDR2 is FYNNEI. The CDR3 is 16 residues long. V gave up 7 bases and J gave up 8 bases; unmatched junction bases: 14. The CDR3 DNA reads TGTGCCAGCATCCTGAGCGGGACTAGCGTGACCTATGAGCAGTTCTTC. This encodes CASILSGTSVTYEQFF.

The rearrangement joins TRBV9 to TRBJ2-7; D is unclear. CDR3 length: 10 amino acids. CDR1 and CDR2 (germline): SGDLS, YYNGEE. The V and J ends lost 3 bases and 7 bases respectively, with 5 bases between them. The CDR3 spells CASSEREQYF. The CDR3 DNA reads TGTGCCAGCAGCGAAAGGGAGCAGTACTTC.

CDR3 sequence: CASSFFNSPLSDLNYGYTF. Here the CDR3 DNA reads TGTGCCAGCAGCTTTTTTAATTCTCCCCTAAGTGACCTTAACTATGGCTACACCTTC. The chain uses TRBV5-4 and TRBJ1-2; D unclear. Trimming shortened V by 2 bases and J by 1 base, and 24 bases separated the two germline ends. The CDR3 extends over 19 amino acids. Looked up from germline, CDR1 is SGHNT and CDR2 is YYREEE (reference sequence).

V and J are TRBV2 and TRBJ1-2; D is ambiguous. Trimming stripped 2 bases from V and 5 bases from J, with 18 bases between. Germline CDR1 and CDR2: SNHLY and FYNNEI. The CDR3 extends over 16 amino acids. The CDR3 nucleotides read TGTGCCAGCAGTGAATCCGGAAGCGGGGTGGGGTATGGCTACACCTTC. Amino acids: CASSESGSGVGYGYTF.

The V and J genes are TRBV5-6 and TRBJ1-1, with D hard to call. Between the trimmed V and J ends, which lost 4 bases and 3 bases, there was a span of 13 bases. This CDR3 comprises 14 residues. Germline V CDR1 and CDR2: SGHDT, YYEEEE. The CDR3: CASSLVQQHTEAFF. In DNA, the CDR3 is TGTGCCAGCAGCCTGGTGCAGCAACACACTGAAGCTTTCTTT.

CDR3 DNA sequence: TGTGCCAGCAGCCCACCGGGAGGGGATGATACGCAGTATTTT. This gives the protein CASSPPGGDDTQYF. This rearrangement joins TRBV11-3 to TRBJ2-3; 8 nucleotides align to TRBD2. The CDR3 covers 14 residues. Germline V gene data show CDR1 as SGHNT and CDR2 as YENEEA. The V segment lost 5 bases and the J segment 6 bases; nucleotides outside the gene matches: 7.

The chain joins TRBV5-1 to TRBJ1-5; a weak D match, TRBD1 (5 bases). The CDR3 covers 15 residues. Trimming took off 3 bases at V and 3 bases at J, with 13 bases between the two ends. Germline V gives CDR1 SGHRS, CDR2 YFSETQ. The CDR3 reads CASSWVGEPNQPQHF. The CDR3 DNA follows: TGCGCCAGCAGCTGGGTGGGGGAGCCCAATCAGCCCCAGCATTTT.

V and J are TRBV7-3 and TRBJ1-1; maybe TRBD1 (5 bases). The CDR3 extends over 16 amino acids. Germline V gene lookup returns CDR1 SGHTA and CDR2 FQGTGA. V was shortened by 2 bases and J by 1 base, with 14 bases between the two germline ends. The CDR3 bases are TGTGCCAGCAGCTTATTTAATGGGGCGCCGAACACTGAAGCTTTCTTT. Translated, it gives CASSLFNGAPNTEAFF.

As DNA, the CDR3 is TGTGCCAGCAGCCAACCCCGAGAAAAACTGTTTTTT. Its translation is CASSQPREKLFF. The chain couples TRBV7-8 to TRBJ1-4; D is undetermined. This CDR3 has 12 residues. Looked up from germline, CDR1 is SGHVS and CDR2 is FQNEAQ. Trimming pared 5 bases from V and 8 bases from J, leaving 9 bases between. Variable domain in full (rest from reference TRBV7-8 and TRBJ1-4): GAGVSQSPRYKVAKRGQDVALRCDPISGHVSLFWYQQALGQGPEFLTYFQNEAQLDKSGLPSDRFFAERPEGSVSTLKIQRTQQEDSAVYLCASSQPREKLFFGSGTQLSVL.

The V and J genes are TRBV5-4 and TRBJ2-2; TRBD2 matches 12 bases. This CDR3 spans 18 amino acids. The V gene's germline CDR1 is SGHNT and CDR2 YYREEE (reference sequence). J was trimmed by 7 bases and V by 4 bases; bases with no gene match: 14. The CDR3, as DNA: TGTGCCAGCAGCCAAGGGCTAGCGGGAGGGCCCTACGGCGGGGAGCTGTTTTTT. This sequence encodes CASSQGLAGGPYGGELFF.

V is TRBV14 and J is TRBJ1-2, with D unclear. Germline loops: CDR1 SGHDN, CDR2 FVKESK. CDR3 size: 13 residues. The V end lost 4 bases, the J end lost 5 bases, and 11 bases lay between the germline ends. CDR3 protein: CASSPNLGYGYTF. In DNA, the CDR3 is TGTGCCAGCAGCCCAAATCTGGGGTATGGCTACACCTTC.

V and J are TRBV19 and TRBJ2-3, with 7 positions matching TRBD2. The CDR3 runs to 16 residues. The germline gives CDR1 LNHDA, CDR2 SQIVND (reference sequence). J was trimmed by 1 base and V by 4 bases; bases with no gene match: 8. The CDR3 sequence: CASSSQRDSGTDTQYF. The CDR3 bases are TGTGCCAGTAGTAGTCAGCGGGATAGCGGCACAGATACGCAGTATTTT.

This clone was found a few times. J is TRBJ1-1 and V is TRBV29-1, with a tentative D call TRBD1 (5 bases). The CDR3 is made up of 13 amino acids. Germline-derived CDR1 and CDR2 are SQVTM and ANQGSEA. Trimming stripped 2 bases from V and 0 bases from J, with 7 bases between. The CDR3 region is CSVERGVNTEAFF. In nucleotides, the CDR3 is TGCAGCGTTGAAAGGGGTGTGAACACTGAAGCTTTCTTT.

In regard to this clone: The sample holds other DNA sequences that translate to the same CDR3. DNA for the CDR3: TGTGCCAGCAGTGATCTGGGGGCGAAGGGCGGTCAGCCCCAGCATTTT. As protein: CASSDLGAKGGQPQHF. J is TRBJ1-5 and V is TRBV2; tentative D call: TRBD1 (6 bases). CDR3 length equals 16 residues. V gave up 3 bases and J gave up 6 bases, with 18 bases separating them. Germline lookup yields CDR1 SNHLY and CDR2 FYNNEI. The whole variable domain, remainder taken from reference TRBV2 and TRBJ1-5, is EPEVTQTPSHQVTQMGQEVILRCVPISNHLYFYWYRQILGQKVEFLVSFYNNEISEKSEIFDDQFSVERPDGSNFTLKIRSTKLEDSAMYFCASSDLGAKGGQPQHFGDGTRLSIL.

The V call is TRBV7-2, the J call TRBJ2-7; perhaps TRBD1 as D (5 bases). Germline V gene lookup returns CDR1 SGHTA and CDR2 FQGNSA. This CDR3 has 15 residues. Trimming cost V 1 base and J 6 bases, with 16 bases left between them. CDR3 loop: CASSLEGSRAAEQYF. DNA for the CDR3: TGTGCCAGCAGCTTAGAGGGGTCTCGGGCGGCCGAGCAGTACTTC.

The CDR3 DNA reads as TGTGCCAGCAGCTACAGAGCCAGCACTAGCACAGATACGCAGTATTTT. Residues: CASSYRASTSTDTQYF. The chain has TRBV7-2 and TRBJ2-3; D unresolved. Trimming shortened V by 4 bases and J by 0 bases, and 14 bases separated the two germline ends. The CDR3 length is 16 residues. Germline V gene data show CDR1 as SGHTA and CDR2 as FQGNSA.

The genes are TRBV25-1 and TRBJ2-2; D is unresolved. Trimming removed 1 base at V and 4 bases at J, with 10 bases between. This CDR3 spans 15 amino acids. Germline V CDR1 and CDR2: MGHDK, SYGVNS. CDR3 loop: CASSELDMSTGELFF. CDR3 bases: TGTGCCAGCAGTGAATTAGACATGAGCACCGGGGAGCTGTTTTTT.

The chain links TRBV11-1 to TRBJ2-6; no definite D call. From germline, CDR1 is SGHAT and CDR2 FQDESV (reference sequence). The V end was cut by 5 bases, the J end by 0 bases, with 5 bases between. CDR3 size: 14 residues. CDR3 loop: CASSPFSGANVLTF. In nucleotides, the CDR3 is TGTGCCAGCAGCCCCTTCTCTGGGGCCAACGTCCTGACTTTC. Using reference TRBV11-1 and TRBJ2-6 for the parts outside the CDR3, the full variable domain is EAEVAQSPRYKITEKSQAVAFWCDPISGHATLYWYRQILGQGPELLVQFQDESVVDDSQLPKDRFSAERLKGVDSTLKIQPAELGDSAMYLCASSPFSGANVLTFGAGSRLTVL.

This clone occurred a few times. The chain has TRBV6-1 and TRBJ2-7, with 11 bases that match TRBD2. The CDR3 is made up of 14 amino acids. J gave up 2 bases and V 5 bases, and 2 bases lay outside the gene matches. Per the germline V gene, CDR1 is MNHNS and CDR2 is SASEGT. For the CDR3, the DNA is TGTGCCAGCAGTCTTAGCGGGGGGGCCTACGAGCAGTACTTC. Translated: CASSLSGGAYEQYF.

The rearrangement uses TRBV29-1 and TRBJ2-7; D call uncertain. The CDR3 extends over 13 amino acids. Germline CDR1 is SQVTM and CDR2 is ANQGSEA. V lost 7 bases, J lost 3 bases, and 16 bases lay in between. The CDR3 nucleotides are TGCAGCGCTTTTAGGGAAGCAGGCTACGAGCAGTACTTC. Translation: CSAFREAGYEQYF.

The J gene is TRBJ2-2, the V gene TRBV9; D is ambiguous. From germline, CDR1 is SGDLS and CDR2 YYNGEE. With 4 bases removed from V and 2 bases from J, the gap between germline ends came to 6 bases. The CDR3 has 13 amino acids. The CDR3 spells CASSRYNTGELFF. CDR3 DNA sequence: TGTGCCAGCAGCCGATATAACACCGGGGAGCTGTTTTTT.

This rearrangement joins TRBV10-3 to TRBJ1-1; 8 positions agree with TRBD1. Germline V CDR1 and CDR2: ENHRY, SYGVKD. This CDR3 region has 14 residues. The V gene end was trimmed by 0 bases and the J gene end by 5 bases; junction bases not matched to a gene: 2. This CDR3 reads CAISESTGETEAFF. The CDR3 region has the DNA TGTGCCATCAGTGAGTCGACAGGGGAAACTGAAGCTTTCTTT.

This chain links TRBV18 with TRBJ1-6, with D perhaps matching TRBD1 (6 bases). Germline V lookup: CDR1 KGHSH, CDR2 LQKENI. The ends were cut back, 4 bases at V and 10 bases at J, with 14 bases in the middle. The CDR3 is 14 amino acids. The CDR3 spells CASSREQGTSPLHF. DNA of the CDR3: TGTGCCAGCTCACGCGAACAGGGAACCTCACCCCTCCACTTT. Variable domain in full (rest from reference TRBV18 and TRBJ1-6): NAGVMQNPRHLVRRRGQEARLRCSPMKGHSHVYWYRQLPEEGLKFMVYLQKENIIDESGMPKERFSAEFPKEGPSILRIQQVVRGDSAAYFCASSREQGTSPLHFGNGTRLTVT.

This chain joins TRBV6-5 and TRBJ1-5, with 10 bases matching TRBD1. Unmatched junction bases numbered 7, after V lost 10 bases and J lost 4 bases. The CDR3 totals 14 residues. Germline V gene sequence: CDR1 MNHEY, CDR2 SVGAGI. For the CDR3, the DNA is TGTGCCATAGGGGACAGGGGAATTAATCAGCCCCAGCATTTT. It is translated as CAIGDRGINQPQHF.